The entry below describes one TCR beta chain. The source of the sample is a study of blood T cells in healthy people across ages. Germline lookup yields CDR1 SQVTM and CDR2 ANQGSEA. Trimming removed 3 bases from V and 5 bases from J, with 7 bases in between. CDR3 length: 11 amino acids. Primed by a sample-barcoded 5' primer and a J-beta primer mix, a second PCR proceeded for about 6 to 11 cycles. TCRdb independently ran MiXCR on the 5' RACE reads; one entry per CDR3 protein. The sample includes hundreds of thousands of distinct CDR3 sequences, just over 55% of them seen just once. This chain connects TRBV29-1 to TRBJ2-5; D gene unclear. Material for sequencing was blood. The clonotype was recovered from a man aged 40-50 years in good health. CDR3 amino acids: CSVDIRETQYF. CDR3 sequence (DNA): TGCAGCGTTGATATCCGGGAGACCCAGTACTTC.